Listed below are T cell receptor beta chains from one sample, sequenced in a study of blood T cell repertoires in COVID-19. The repertoire was sequenced with immunoSEQ multiplex PCR; TCRdb's copy has only in-frame clones and lacks some. The sample shows 200,000 to 250,000 clones, approximately 87% of them seen only once. Material: PBMCs or T cells enriched from blood (not recorded which). The receptors come from a woman between 50 and 59 years old in a cohort exposed to, infected with or recovered from COVID-19 (not recorded which). Each CDR3 is given with its conserved first and last residue. D genes are given only for firm matches. Some rows mark clone size as missing; the rest say once, few, many or name a class of expanded clone.

cdr3_nt: TGCAGCGTTGGAGGCTCCTATGGCTACACCTTC; cdr3_aa: CSVGGSYGYTF; d_call: -; clone_size: -; v_call: TRBV29-1; j_call: TRBJ1-2
cdr3_nt: TGCGCCAGCACCGGGGGTTTTTGGGGGGCCCAGTACTTC; cdr3_aa: CASTGGFWGAQYF; d_call: -; clone_size: -; v_call: TRBV10-2; j_call: TRBJ2-5
cdr3_nt: TGTGCCAGCATGGCGGGCACCTTGTACAATGAGCAGTTCTTC; cdr3_aa: CASMAGTLYNEQFF; d_call: -; clone_size: -; v_call: TRBV11-2; j_call: TRBJ2-1
cdr3_nt: TGTGCCAGCAGCAATTCGACAGGCACGCACTTC; cdr3_aa: CASSNSTGTHF; d_call: -; clone_size: -; v_call: TRBV21-1; j_call: TRBJ2-5
cdr3_nt: TGCGCCAGCAGTGATACGGGGGGGCCCAATGAGCAGTTCTTC; cdr3_aa: CASSDTGGPNEQFF; d_call: TRBD2; clone_size: -; v_call: TRBV10-1; j_call: TRBJ2-1
cdr3_nt: TGTGCCAGCAGTGACTCGAGGAGGGGGCACTCTGGAAACACCATATATTTT; cdr3_aa: CASSDSRRGHSGNTIYF; d_call: TRBD1; clone_size: -; v_call: TRBV6-4; j_call: TRBJ1-3
cdr3_nt: TGTGCCAGCAGCTTCGGGGGGCTTGGAAACACCATATATTTT; cdr3_aa: CASSFGGLGNTIYF; d_call: -; clone_size: -; v_call: TRBV5-8; j_call: TRBJ1-3
cdr3_nt: TGCGCCAGCAGCCAAGATCCCTTTTCCTACGAGCAGTACTTC; cdr3_aa: CASSQDPFSYEQYF; d_call: -; clone_size: -; v_call: TRBV4-1; j_call: TRBJ2-7
cdr3_nt: TGCGCCAGCAGCCACAAGGGAGGTGGCTACACCTTC; cdr3_aa: CASSHKGGGYTF; d_call: -; clone_size: -; v_call: TRBV4-3; j_call: TRBJ1-2
cdr3_nt: TGTGCCAGCAGCGTCAACAGGGAATGGCACACTGAAGCTTTCTTT; cdr3_aa: CASSVNREWHTEAFF; d_call: -; clone_size: few; v_call: TRBV5-4; j_call: TRBJ1-1
cdr3_nt: TGTGCCAGCAGCACACAGGGGGTATCTGGAAACACCATATATTTT; cdr3_aa: CASSTQGVSGNTIYF; d_call: TRBD1; clone_size: -; v_call: TRBV5-4; j_call: TRBJ1-3
cdr3_nt: TGTGCCAGCAGCTCAACAGGGTCAGAGACCCAGTACTTC; cdr3_aa: CASSSTGSETQYF; d_call: -; clone_size: -; v_call: TRBV5-6; j_call: TRBJ2-5
cdr3_nt: TGTGCTAGTGGTCCTCTACAGGGGGCACCCTCCACAGATACGCAGTATTTT; cdr3_aa: CASGPLQGAPSTDTQYF; d_call: TRBD1; clone_size: -; v_call: TRBV12-5; j_call: TRBJ2-3
cdr3_nt: TGTGCCAGCTCGGGACGACTAGTTCAAGAGACCCAGTACTTC; cdr3_aa: CASSGRLVQETQYF; d_call: -; clone_size: -; v_call: TRBV18; j_call: TRBJ2-5
cdr3_nt: TGTGCCACCGAATCGTCACAGGGGGCCGTCACCGGGGAGCTGTTTTTT; cdr3_aa: CATESSQGAVTGELFF; d_call: TRBD1; clone_size: -; v_call: TRBV10-3; j_call: TRBJ2-2
cdr3_nt: TGTGCCAGCAGCCCGTCGCGGGGGACTTATAGCAATCAGCCCCAGCATTTT; cdr3_aa: CASSPSRGTYSNQPQHF; d_call: -; clone_size: -; v_call: TRBV3-1/TRBV3-2; j_call: TRBJ1-5
cdr3_nt: TGTGCCTGGAGTGTACTCGAGGGAACTGAAGCTTTCTTT; cdr3_aa: CAWSVLEGTEAFF; d_call: -; clone_size: few; v_call: TRBV30; j_call: TRBJ1-1
cdr3_nt: TGTGCCAGCAGCAAAGGGGAGACAACGTTATTCCGTCCACCCCTCCACTTT; cdr3_aa: CASSKGETTLFRPPLHF; d_call: -; clone_size: -; v_call: TRBV21-1; j_call: TRBJ1-6
cdr3_nt: TGTGCCTGGAGTTATTACCCGGGACAGTTGAACACCGGGGAGCTGTTTTTT; cdr3_aa: CAWSYYPGQLNTGELFF; d_call: TRBD1; clone_size: -; v_call: TRBV30; j_call: TRBJ2-2
cdr3_nt: TGTGCCAGCAGTTTCGAGGACAATGCTAGCACAGATACGCAGTATTTT; cdr3_aa: CASSFEDNASTDTQYF; d_call: -; clone_size: -; v_call: TRBV28; j_call: TRBJ2-3
cdr3_nt: TGTGCCAGCAGTTTATTTGGACAGGGTGGTGGCTACACCTTC; cdr3_aa: CASSLFGQGGGYTF; d_call: TRBD1; clone_size: -; v_call: TRBV28; j_call: TRBJ1-2
cdr3_nt: TGTGCCAGCAGCGTAGACAACCGACAGACCGGGGAGCTGTTTTTT; cdr3_aa: CASSVDNRQTGELFF; d_call: -; clone_size: -; v_call: TRBV9; j_call: TRBJ2-2
cdr3_nt: TGTGCCAGCAGTTTGGTACAGGGGGTGTACGAGCAGTACTTC; cdr3_aa: CASSLVQGVYEQYF; d_call: TRBD1; clone_size: medium-sized; v_call: TRBV27; j_call: TRBJ2-7
cdr3_nt: TGTGCCAGCAGCCAAGATAAATGGGGGCAGGAAAAACTGTTTTTT; cdr3_aa: CASSQDKWGQEKLFF; d_call: -; clone_size: -; v_call: TRBV4-2; j_call: TRBJ1-4
cdr3_nt: TGTGCCAGTGAACCGGGACAGGGGAGTCAGCCCCAGCATTTT; cdr3_aa: CASEPGQGSQPQHF; d_call: TRBD1; clone_size: -; v_call: TRBV19; j_call: TRBJ1-5
cdr3_nt: TGTGCCAGCAGCTTATCCCCCTTAGAGACCCAGTACTTC; cdr3_aa: CASSLSPLETQYF; d_call: -; clone_size: -; v_call: TRBV7-3; j_call: TRBJ2-5
cdr3_nt: TGTGCCAGCAGCCAACATAGTTCTGGAGCTGAAGCTTTCTTT; cdr3_aa: CASSQHSSGAEAFF; d_call: -; clone_size: few; v_call: TRBV14; j_call: TRBJ1-1
cdr3_nt: TGTGCCAGCAGCGTAGATCTCCTCGGGACTGAAGCTTTCTTT; cdr3_aa: CASSVDLLGTEAFF; d_call: -; clone_size: -; v_call: TRBV9; j_call: TRBJ1-1
cdr3_nt: TGTGCCAGCAGCCCCCCGGACAGGGGGCTCTTCGCTGAAGCTTTCTTT; cdr3_aa: CASSPPDRGLFAEAFF; d_call: TRBD1; clone_size: -; v_call: TRBV7-3; j_call: TRBJ1-1
cdr3_nt: TGTGCCAGTAGTTGGCGGAACTATGGCTACACCTTC; cdr3_aa: CASSWRNYGYTF; d_call: -; clone_size: -; v_call: TRBV19; j_call: TRBJ1-2
cdr3_nt: TGTGCCAGCAGCTTAGGGACTTCCTACGAGCAGTACTTC; cdr3_aa: CASSLGTSYEQYF; d_call: -; clone_size: once; v_call: TRBV11-3; j_call: TRBJ2-7
cdr3_nt: TGTGCCAGCAGCCAGGGACTAGCGGGCGGTACCCGGGTGAACATTCAGTACTTC; cdr3_aa: CASSQGLAGGTRVNIQYF; d_call: TRBD2; clone_size: -; v_call: TRBV6-2/TRBV6-3; j_call: TRBJ2-4
cdr3_nt: TGTGCCAGCAGTGAACAGGGGCAGGGGTCTGAAAAACTGTTTTTT; cdr3_aa: CASSEQGQGSEKLFF; d_call: -; clone_size: -; v_call: TRBV2; j_call: TRBJ1-4
cdr3_nt: TGTGCCAGCAGCCAAGTGACAGGGGAAACTGGAAACACCATATATTTT; cdr3_aa: CASSQVTGETGNTIYF; d_call: TRBD1; clone_size: -; v_call: TRBV4-2; j_call: TRBJ1-3
cdr3_nt: TGTGCCAGCAGGCCGAGACTCTACAATGAGCAGTTCTTC; cdr3_aa: CASRPRLYNEQFF; d_call: -; clone_size: -; v_call: TRBV7-2; j_call: TRBJ2-1
cdr3_nt: TGTGCCAGCAGTCCAACGACAGGGGGCGCGTCCGGGGCCAACGTCCTGACTTTC; cdr3_aa: CASSPTTGGASGANVLTF; d_call: TRBD1; clone_size: once; v_call: TRBV2; j_call: TRBJ2-6
cdr3_nt: TGTGCCAGCGCCCAGACCGGGACTAGCGTTTCCGAGACCCAGTACTTC; cdr3_aa: CASAQTGTSVSETQYF; d_call: TRBD2; clone_size: -; v_call: TRBV25-1; j_call: TRBJ2-5
cdr3_nt: TGTGCCAGCTCAGAACAGGCGGTTACTGATAGCCCATCGGTCCATGGAAACACCATATATTTT; cdr3_aa: CASSEQAVTDSPSVHGNTIYF; d_call: -; clone_size: -; v_call: TRBV18; j_call: TRBJ1-3
cdr3_nt: TGTGCCAGCAATCGAGACAGTTTGTATGGCTACACCTTC; cdr3_aa: CASNRDSLYGYTF; d_call: -; clone_size: -; v_call: TRBV28; j_call: TRBJ1-2
cdr3_nt: TGCGCCAGCAGCTTAAGACAGGGCTCCTACGAGCAGTACTTC; cdr3_aa: CASSLRQGSYEQYF; d_call: TRBD1; clone_size: -; v_call: TRBV5-1; j_call: TRBJ2-7
cdr3_nt: TGTGCCAGTACAGGTGGGCCCCAAAAGCCCCAGCATTTT; cdr3_aa: CASTGGPQKPQHF; d_call: -; clone_size: -; v_call: TRBV19; j_call: TRBJ1-5
cdr3_nt: TGTGCCAGCAGCTTATCCCGGGGGGTTTCTGAAGCTTTCTTT; cdr3_aa: CASSLSRGVSEAFF; d_call: -; clone_size: -; v_call: TRBV7-2; j_call: TRBJ1-1
cdr3_nt: TGTGCCAGCAGCATAACGGAGGGGCAGGGTGGCTACACCTTC; cdr3_aa: CASSITEGQGGYTF; d_call: -; clone_size: -; v_call: TRBV6-6; j_call: TRBJ1-2
cdr3_nt: TGTGCCAGCAGCCAACGGTTTAACTATGGCTACACCTTC; cdr3_aa: CASSQRFNYGYTF; d_call: -; clone_size: -; v_call: TRBV14; j_call: TRBJ1-2
cdr3_nt: TGTGCCAGCAACAGGGGGACAAAAACGAATCTGAATGAAAAACTGTTTTTT; cdr3_aa: CASNRGTKTNLNEKLFF; d_call: TRBD1; clone_size: -; v_call: TRBV5-8; j_call: TRBJ1-4
cdr3_nt: TGTGCCAGCAGCGGGGGACTAGCTACTCGCGAGCAGTACTTC; cdr3_aa: CASSGGLATREQYF; d_call: TRBD2; clone_size: -; v_call: TRBV28; j_call: TRBJ2-7
cdr3_nt: TGTGCCAGCAGCCGACAGGGAAATGGCTACACCTTC; cdr3_aa: CASSRQGNGYTF; d_call: TRBD1; clone_size: -; v_call: TRBV27; j_call: TRBJ1-2
cdr3_nt: TGTGCCAGCAGTTGGTCCGACTTTTCCACAGATACGCAGTATTTT; cdr3_aa: CASSWSDFSTDTQYF; d_call: -; clone_size: -; v_call: TRBV27; j_call: TRBJ2-3
cdr3_nt: TGCGCCAGCAGTCAATCCTTCGGACAGAGCTATGGCTACACCTTC; cdr3_aa: CASSQSFGQSYGYTF; d_call: -; clone_size: -; v_call: TRBV23-1; j_call: TRBJ1-2
cdr3_nt: TGTGCCAGCAGCAAAGATTTAGACAGGTCTGTAGAGCAGTACTTC; cdr3_aa: CASSKDLDRSVEQYF; d_call: -; clone_size: once; v_call: TRBV21-1; j_call: TRBJ2-7
cdr3_nt: TGTGCCAGCAGTTACCCAAACAGGGGGCTAAACGAGCAGTACTTC; cdr3_aa: CASSYPNRGLNEQYF; d_call: TRBD1; clone_size: -; v_call: TRBV6-2/TRBV6-3; j_call: TRBJ2-7
cdr3_nt: TGTGCCAGTAGTGGGAGGGGACAGGGGGTGGACGTCCTGACTTTC; cdr3_aa: CASSGRGQGVDVLTF; d_call: TRBD1; clone_size: once; v_call: TRBV19; j_call: TRBJ2-6
cdr3_nt: TGTGCCTGCCTACAAACTTGGACAGGGGGTAGTTTGGGGAACACTGAAGCTTTCTTT; cdr3_aa: CACLQTWTGGSLGNTEAFF; d_call: TRBD1; clone_size: -; v_call: TRBV30; j_call: TRBJ1-1
cdr3_nt: TGTGCCAGCAGTTTGACAGGGGGCGCAACTAATGAAAAACTGTTTTTT; cdr3_aa: CASSLTGGATNEKLFF; d_call: TRBD1; clone_size: once; v_call: TRBV28; j_call: TRBJ1-4
cdr3_nt: TGTGCCAGCAGCTTGTCGGTTAGTAGGGGGCGGGACACTGAAGCTTTCTTT; cdr3_aa: CASSLSVSRGRDTEAFF; d_call: TRBD1; clone_size: -; v_call: TRBV5-4; j_call: TRBJ1-1